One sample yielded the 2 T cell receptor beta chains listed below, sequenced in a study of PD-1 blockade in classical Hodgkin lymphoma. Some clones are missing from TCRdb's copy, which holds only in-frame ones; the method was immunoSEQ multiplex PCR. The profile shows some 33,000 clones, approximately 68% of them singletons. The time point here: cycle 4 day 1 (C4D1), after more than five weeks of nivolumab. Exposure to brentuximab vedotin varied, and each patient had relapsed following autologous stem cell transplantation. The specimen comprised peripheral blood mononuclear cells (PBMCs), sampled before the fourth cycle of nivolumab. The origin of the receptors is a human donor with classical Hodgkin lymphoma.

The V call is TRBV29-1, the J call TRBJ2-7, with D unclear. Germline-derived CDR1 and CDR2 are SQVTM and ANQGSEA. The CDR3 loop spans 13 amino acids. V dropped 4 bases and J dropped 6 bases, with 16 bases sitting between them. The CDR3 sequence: CSVGMVVTAEQYF. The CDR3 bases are TGCAGCGTTGGAATGGTAGTGACGGCCGAGCAGTACTTC.

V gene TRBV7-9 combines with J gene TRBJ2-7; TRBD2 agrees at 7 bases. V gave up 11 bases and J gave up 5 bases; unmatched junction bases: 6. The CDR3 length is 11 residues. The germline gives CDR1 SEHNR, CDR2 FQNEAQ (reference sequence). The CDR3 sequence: CAHGEGDEQYF. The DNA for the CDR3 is TGTGCCCACGGGGAGGGTGACGAGCAGTACTTC.